Described below is a single TCR beta chain sequence and its context. The data were obtained in a study of blood T cell repertoires in COVID-19. Whole-study context: There were acute and convalescent COVID-19 samples, and they came from the United States, Italy and Spain. The cDNA or gDNA used as material had been derived from T cells, B-cell-depleted T cells, or PBMCs.

Authors' analysis steps: Reference gene primer amplification gave nucleated cell count estimates. This table comes from immunoSEQ multiplex PCR, and its TCRdb copy is limited to in-frame clones, with some not included. That table gives V, J and clone size, and the DNA gave D and trimming. Counted here are around 80,000 clones, roughly four fifths occurring once; the ten biggest clones make up roughly 9%. CDR3 length: 15 residues. The J segment lost 5 bases and the V segment lost 5 bases, leaving 7 bases of the junction unmatched. Germline CDR1 is PRHDT and CDR2 is FYEKMQ (reference sequence). The receptor was isolated from a human donor in a cohort sampled during active COVID-19. Sample: peripheral blood. The chain has TRBV13 and TRBJ2-2, with 8 positions matching TRBD2. The CDR3 coding sequence is TGTGCCAGCAGCCCGAATAGCGGGAAGACCGGGGAGCTGTTTTTT. Translation gives CASSPNSGKTGELFF.